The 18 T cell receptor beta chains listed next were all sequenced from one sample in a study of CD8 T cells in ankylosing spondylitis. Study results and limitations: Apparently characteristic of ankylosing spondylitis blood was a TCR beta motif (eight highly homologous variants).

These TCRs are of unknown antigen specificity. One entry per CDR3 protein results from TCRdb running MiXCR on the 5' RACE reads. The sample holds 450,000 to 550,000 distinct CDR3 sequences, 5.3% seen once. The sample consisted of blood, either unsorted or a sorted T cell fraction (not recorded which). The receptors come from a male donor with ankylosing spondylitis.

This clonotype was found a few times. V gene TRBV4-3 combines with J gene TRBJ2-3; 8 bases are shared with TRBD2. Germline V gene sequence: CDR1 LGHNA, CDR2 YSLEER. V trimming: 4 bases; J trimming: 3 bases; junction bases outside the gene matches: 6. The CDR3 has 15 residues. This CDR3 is CASSRNSGTTDTQYF. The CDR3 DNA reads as TGCGCCAGCAGCCGAAATAGCGGGACAACAGATACGCAGTATTTT.

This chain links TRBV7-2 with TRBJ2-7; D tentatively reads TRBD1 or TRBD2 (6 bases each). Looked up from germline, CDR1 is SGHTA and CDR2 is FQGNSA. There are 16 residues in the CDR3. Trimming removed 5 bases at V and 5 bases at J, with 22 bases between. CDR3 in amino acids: CASSRWGQGGGHEQYF. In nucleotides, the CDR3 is TGTGCCAGCAGCCGATGGGGGCAGGGAGGTGGCCACGAGCAGTACTTC. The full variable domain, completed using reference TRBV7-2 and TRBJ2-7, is GAGVSQSPSNKVTEKGKDVELRCDPISGHTALYWYRQSLGQGLEFLIYFQGNSAPDKSGLPSDRFSAERTGGSVSTLTIQRTQQEDSAVYLCASSRWGQGGGHEQYFGPGTRLTVT.

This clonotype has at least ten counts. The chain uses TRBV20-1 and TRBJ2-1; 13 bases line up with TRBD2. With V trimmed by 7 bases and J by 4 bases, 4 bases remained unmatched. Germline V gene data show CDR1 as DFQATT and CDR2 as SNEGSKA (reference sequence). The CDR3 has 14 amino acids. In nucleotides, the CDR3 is TGCAGTGACACACTAGCGGGAGGGTACAATGAGCAGTTCTTC. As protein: CSDTLAGGYNEQFF.

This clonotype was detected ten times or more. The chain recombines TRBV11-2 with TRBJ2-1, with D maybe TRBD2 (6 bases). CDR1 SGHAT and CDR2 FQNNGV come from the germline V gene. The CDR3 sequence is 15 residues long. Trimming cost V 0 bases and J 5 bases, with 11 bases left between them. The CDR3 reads CASSLEFASDNEQFF. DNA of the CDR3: TGTGCCAGCAGCTTAGAGTTTGCTAGCGACAATGAGCAGTTCTTC.

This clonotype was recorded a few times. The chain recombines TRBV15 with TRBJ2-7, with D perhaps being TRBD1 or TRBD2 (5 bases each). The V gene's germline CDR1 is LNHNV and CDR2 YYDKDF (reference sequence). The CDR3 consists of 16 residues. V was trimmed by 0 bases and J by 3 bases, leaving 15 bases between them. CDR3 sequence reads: CATSRDWGPRDYEQYF. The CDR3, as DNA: TGTGCCACCAGCAGAGATTGGGGACCCAGGGACTACGAGCAGTACTTC.

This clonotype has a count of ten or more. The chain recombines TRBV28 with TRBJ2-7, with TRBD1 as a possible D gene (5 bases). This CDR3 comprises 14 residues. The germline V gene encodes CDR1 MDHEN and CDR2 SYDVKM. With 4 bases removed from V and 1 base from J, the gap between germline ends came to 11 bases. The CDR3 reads CASSSQGRSYEQYF. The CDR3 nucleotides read TGTGCCAGCAGTTCTCAGGGAAGGTCCTACGAGCAGTACTTC.

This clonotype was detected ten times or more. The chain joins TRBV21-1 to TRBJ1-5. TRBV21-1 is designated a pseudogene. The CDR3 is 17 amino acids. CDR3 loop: CASTFLWTDYSNQPQHF. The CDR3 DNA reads TGTGCCAGCACCTTCCTCTGGACGGATTATAGCAATCAGCCCCAGCATTTT.

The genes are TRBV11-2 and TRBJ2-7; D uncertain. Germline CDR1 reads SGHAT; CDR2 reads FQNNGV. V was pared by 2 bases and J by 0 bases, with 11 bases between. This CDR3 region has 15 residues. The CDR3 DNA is TGTGCCAGCAGCTTACGGCGAAGGAGCTCCTACGAGCAGTACTTC. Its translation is CASSLRRRSSYEQYF.

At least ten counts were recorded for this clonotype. The CDR3: CASSWGGRVGTEAFF. The CDR3, as DNA: TGTGCCAGCAGCTGGGGGGGGAGGGTTGGCACTGAAGCTTTCTTT. The chain joins TRBV7-2 to TRBJ1-1; D may be TRBD1 (5 bases). CDR1 is SGHTA and CDR2 is FQGNSA in the germline V gene. V lost 4 bases to trimming and J lost 4 bases, with 16 bases between them. The CDR3 extends over 15 amino acids.

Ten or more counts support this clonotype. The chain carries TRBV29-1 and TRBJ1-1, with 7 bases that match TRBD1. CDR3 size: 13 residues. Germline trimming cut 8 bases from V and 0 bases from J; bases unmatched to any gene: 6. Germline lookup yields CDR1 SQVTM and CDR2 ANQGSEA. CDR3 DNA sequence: TGCAGCTTCCTGGGACAGCTGAACACTGAAGCTTTCTTT. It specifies CSFLGQLNTEAFF.

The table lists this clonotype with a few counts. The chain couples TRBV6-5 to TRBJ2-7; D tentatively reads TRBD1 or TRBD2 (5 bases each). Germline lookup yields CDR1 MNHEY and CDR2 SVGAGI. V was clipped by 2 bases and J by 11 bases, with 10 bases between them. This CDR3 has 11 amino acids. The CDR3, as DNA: TGTGCCAGCAGTTACCGGCAGGGAGAGTACTTC. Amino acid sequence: CASSYRQGEYF.

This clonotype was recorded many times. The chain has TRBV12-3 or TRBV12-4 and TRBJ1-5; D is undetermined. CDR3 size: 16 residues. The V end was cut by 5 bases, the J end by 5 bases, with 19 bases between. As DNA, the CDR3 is TGTGCCAGCAGTCCGAGCCCGGGGTTCGGTCATCAGCCCCAGCATTTT. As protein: CASSPSPGFGHQPQHF.

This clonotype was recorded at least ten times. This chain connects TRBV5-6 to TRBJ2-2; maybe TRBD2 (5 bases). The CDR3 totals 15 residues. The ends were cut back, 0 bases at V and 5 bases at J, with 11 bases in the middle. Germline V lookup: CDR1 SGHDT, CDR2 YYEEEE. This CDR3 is CASSLVRQRTGELFF. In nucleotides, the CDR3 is TGTGCCAGCAGCTTGGTTCGTCAGCGGACCGGGGAGCTGTTTTTT.

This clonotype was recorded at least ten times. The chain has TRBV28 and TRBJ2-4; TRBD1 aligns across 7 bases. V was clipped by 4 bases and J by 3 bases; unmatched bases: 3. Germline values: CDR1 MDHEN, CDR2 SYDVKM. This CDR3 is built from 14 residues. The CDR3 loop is CASSSGTVKNIQYF. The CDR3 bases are TGTGCCAGCAGTTCTGGGACAGTCAAAAACATTCAGTACTTC.

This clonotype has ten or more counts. DNA for the CDR3: TGTGCCAGCAGCCGGGGACACCACTCGAAGGACACTGAAGCTTTCTTT. This translates into CASSRGHHSKDTEAFF. The rearrangement joins TRBV7-9 to TRBJ1-1, with a tentative D call TRBD1 (6 bases). V lost 5 bases and J lost 3, with 19 bases in between. This CDR3 contains 16 residues. CDR1 SEHNR and CDR2 FQNEAQ come from the germline V gene (reference sequence).

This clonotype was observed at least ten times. The CDR3 is CASSRQGLVKNEQYF. In DNA, the CDR3 is TGTGCCAGCAGCCGACAGGGACTAGTGAAGAACGAGCAGTACTTC. The chain recombines TRBV14 with TRBJ2-7, with D maybe TRBD2 (8 bases). Between the trimmed V and J ends, which lost 4 bases and 5 bases, there was a span of 18 bases. CDR1 is SGHDN, CDR2 FVKESK, per germline. The CDR3 runs 15 residues. Looking up the rest from reference TRBV14 and TRBJ2-7 gives the full variable domain: EAGVTQFPSHSVIEKGQTVTLRCDPISGHDNLYWYRRVMGKEIKFLLHFVKESKQDESGMPNNRFLAERTGGTYSTLKVQPAELEDSGVYFCASSRQGLVKNEQYFGPGTRLTVT.

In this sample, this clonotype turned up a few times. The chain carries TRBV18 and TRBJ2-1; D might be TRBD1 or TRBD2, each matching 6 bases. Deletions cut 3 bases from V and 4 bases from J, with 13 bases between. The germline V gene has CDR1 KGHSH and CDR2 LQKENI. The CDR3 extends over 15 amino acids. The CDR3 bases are TGTGCCAGCTCACCCCTGAGGGGGGTTTACAATGAGCAGTTCTTC. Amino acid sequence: CASSPLRGVYNEQFF.

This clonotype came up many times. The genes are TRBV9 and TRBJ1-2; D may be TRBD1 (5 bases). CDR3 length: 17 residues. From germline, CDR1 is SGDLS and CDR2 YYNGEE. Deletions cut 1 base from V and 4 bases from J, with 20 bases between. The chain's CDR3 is CASSVFLFGRGIYGYTF. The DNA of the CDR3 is TGTGCCAGCAGCGTATTTCTATTCGGACGGGGGATCTATGGCTACACCTTC. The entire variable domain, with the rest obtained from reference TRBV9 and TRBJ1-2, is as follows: DSGVTQTPKHLITATGQRVTLRCSPRSGDLSVYWYQQSLDQGLQFLIQYYNGEERAKGNILERFSAQQFPDLHSELNLSSLELGDSALYFCASSVFLFGRGIYGYTFGSGTRLTVV.